The rows below give T cell receptor beta chains drawn from one sample of a study of T cell changes during pregnancy in multiple sclerosis. Clones were read by immunoSEQ multiplex PCR, and TCRdb kept only the in-frame ones, dropping some. The profile covers about 73,000 clones, with under 90% appearing a single time and 9.5% taken by the ten largest. Material: peripheral blood, obtained after pregnancy. All receptors derive from a female donor in good health, enrolled as a control in a pregnancy study. Each CDR3 is given with its conserved first and last residue. The D gene is left open where the match is weak. Where a row states a size, it is once, few, many or the class of an expanded clone; other rows omit it.

>TRBV5-5|NA|NA|TRBJ1-6
TGTGCCAGCAGTCAGACTCCGGTTATCGATTCACCCCTCCACTTT
CASSQTPVIDSPLHF
>TRBV5-8|NA|TRBD1|TRBJ1-5
TGTGCCAGCAGCTTGTTGGTAGACAGGGCAATTTTCCAGCCCCAGCATTTT
CASSLLVDRAIFQPQHF
>TRBV19|NA|TRBD1|TRBJ1-2
TGTGCCAGTAGCGTCGACAGGGTAGAGGGGTATGGCTACACCTTC
CASSVDRVEGYGYTF
>TRBV4-2|NA|TRBD1|TRBJ1-4
TGTGCCAGCAGCCAAGATTCCGGGCGCCAGGGGGCTAATGAAAAACTGTTTTTT
CASSQDSGRQGANEKLFF
>TRBV5-6|few|NA|TRBJ1-5
TGTGCCAGCAGCTTGTTACAGAGCAATCAGCCCCAGCATTTT
CASSLLQSNQPQHF
>TRBV30|NA|TRBD2|TRBJ2-1
TGTGCCTGGGCCAAGGGCGGGAGTGTCAATGAGCAGTTCTTC
CAWAKGGSVNEQFF
>TRBV5-8|NA|TRBD2|TRBJ2-5
TGTGCCAGCAGCTCCACGGGGGAGCGGGAGGAGATTGAAGAGACCCAGTACTTC
CASSSTGEREEIEETQYF
>TRBV11-2|NA|NA|TRBJ1-2
TGTGCCAGCAGCCAGGTCGGACAGCCAGGTGGCGGCTACACCTTC
CASSQVGQPGGGYTF
>TRBV18|hyperexpanded|TRBD1|TRBJ1-2
TGTGCCAGCTCACGCGGCAGGGGGCTCGGTGGCTACACCTTC
CASSRGRGLGGYTF
>TRBV30|NA|NA|TRBJ2-7
TGTGCCTGGAGTGTACGTGGGGGGATCTACGAGCAGTACTTC
CAWSVRGGIYEQYF
>TRBV10-1|NA|NA|TRBJ2-2
TGCGCCAGCCCCACAGCTGACGGGGAGCTGTTTTTT
CASPTADGELFF
>TRBV20-1|few|NA|TRBJ1-2
TGCAGTGCTCGGAGCGGTGACGGCTACACCTTC
CSARSGDGYTF
>TRBV25-1|NA|NA|TRBJ1-1
TGTGCCAGCAGTGAAACCGCCAGGATGAACACTGAAGCTTTCTTT
CASSETARMNTEAFF
>TRBV7-8|NA|TRBD2|TRBJ2-1
TGTGCCAGCACCCTTAGCGGGACGGAACAGTTCTTC
CASTLSGTEQFF
>TRBV18|few|NA|TRBJ1-2
TGTGCCAGCTCACCTGCCGGCCGGGGCTATGGCTACACCTTC
CASSPAGRGYGYTF
>TRBV4-3|NA|TRBD2|TRBJ2-1
TGCGCCAGCAGCCAAGATGCTAACGGGGGGGCCCCCCGAGAGTTCTTC
CASSQDANGGAPREFF
>TRBV5-5|NA|TRBD1|TRBJ1-5
TGTGCCAGCAGCTCGGACAGGATCAATCAGCCCCAGCATTTT
CASSSDRINQPQHF
>TRBV5-1|NA|TRBD2|TRBJ2-7
TGCGCCAGCAGCCGTGGGCGGGAGCTGGCCGAGCAGTACTTC
CASSRGRELAEQYF
>TRBV2|NA|TRBD1|TRBJ1-2
TGTGCCAGCCGTTCCGGTGCAACAGGGGCCTATGGCTACACCTTC
CASRSGATGAYGYTF
>TRBV4-1|NA|NA|TRBJ1-2
TGCGCCAGCAGCCACCCGACAGCAGCTAACTATGGCTACACCTTC
CASSHPTAANYGYTF
>TRBV4-2|few|NA|TRBJ2-5
TGTGCCAGCAGCCAAGGCGGTAGCTACCAAGAGACCCAGTACTTC
CASSQGGSYQETQYF
>TRBV5-1|once|NA|TRBJ2-7
TGCGCCAGCAGTTTGACGGTCACCTACGAGCAGTACTTC
CASSLTVTYEQYF
>TRBV2|NA|TRBD1|TRBJ1-2
TGTGCCAGCAGTACGGTCGCAGGGGGCGGATATGGCTACACCTTC
CASSTVAGGGYGYTF
>TRBV18|NA|TRBD1|TRBJ2-7
TGTGCCAGCTCCACCGACAGGGGGCAGTACGAGCAGTACTTC
CASSTDRGQYEQYF